What follows are 25 T cell receptor beta chains derived from one specimen sequenced in a study of technical replicates of blood from a handful of donors. Sequencing used immunoSEQ multiplex PCR; TCRdb keeps in-frame clones, though not all of them. The sample holds some 70,000 clones; 88% are singletons and the top ten take roughly 4.6%. Material: PBMCs. The source of these receptors is a human donor in good health. Some clones in this sample may be carry-over from other donors' samples.

The gene calls are TRBV7-9 and TRBJ2-5; 7 bases agree with TRBD2. CDR1 and CDR2 (germline): SEHNR, FQNEAQ (reference sequence). This CDR3 spans 16 amino acids. The ends lost 1 base at V and 0 bases at J; junction bases unmatched: 5. The CDR3 spells CASSLGGGRNQETQYF. CDR3 in DNA: TGTGCCAGCAGCTTAGGGGGGGGACGGAACCAAGAGACCCAGTACTTC.

This clone has only one observation. The chain couples TRBV9 to TRBJ1-4; D perhaps matches TRBD1 (6 bases). Trimming shortened V by 5 bases and J by 8 bases, and 25 bases separated the two germline ends. Germline CDR1 reads SGDLS; CDR2 reads YYNGEE. This CDR3 has 17 residues. CDR3 in DNA: TGTGCCAGCAGTTCGCGAAGCAGGTGGGCAGGGGAGGAAAAACTGTTTTTT. It codes for CASSSRSRWAGEEKLFF.

J is TRBJ2-5 and V is TRBV6-6, with TRBD2 as a possible D gene (7 bases). Germline V CDR1 and CDR2: MNHNY, SVGAGI (reference sequence). V lost 7 bases to trimming and J lost 2 bases, with 14 bases between them. The CDR3 sequence is 14 residues long. CDR3 DNA sequence: TGTGCCAGCACTAAAAGGGGGGGTCAAGAGACCCAGTACTTC. This sequence encodes CASTKRGGQETQYF.

This clone has a single count. The V gene is TRBV27, the J gene TRBJ2-7, with 9 bases matching TRBD1. This CDR3 region has 15 residues. J gave up 4 bases and V 6 bases, and 10 bases lay outside the gene matches. CDR1 MNHEY and CDR2 SMNVEV come from the germline V gene (reference sequence). The CDR3 region has the DNA TGTGCCAGCAGAATTAACCGGGACAGGGAGTACGAGCAGTACTTC. This codes for CASRINRDREYEQYF.

This sequence joins TRBV6-6 and TRBJ2-2; 10 nucleotides agree with TRBD1. Germline-derived CDR1 and CDR2 are MNHNY and SVGAGI (reference sequence). CDR3 length equals 15 residues. Trimming cost V 5 bases and J 6 bases; bases outside gene matches: 6. The chain's CDR3 is CASSTTGTGAGELFF. CDR3 sequence (DNA): TGTGCCAGCAGTACGACCGGGACAGGGGCCGGGGAGCTGTTTTTT.

V usage is TRBV27 and J usage is TRBJ1-4; D might be TRBD1 (5 bases). Deletions cut 5 bases from V and 5 bases from J, with 15 bases between. Germline V gene data show CDR1 as MNHEY and CDR2 as SMNVEV (reference sequence). This CDR3 has 15 residues. The CDR3 protein is CASSPRGTTNEKLFF. The CDR3 coding sequence is TGTGCCAGCAGTCCCCGCGGGACGACGAATGAAAAACTGTTTTTT.

This chain joins TRBV7-3 and TRBJ2-7, with 7 nucleotides matching TRBD2. Germline V CDR1 and CDR2: SGHTA, FQGTGA. The CDR3 totals 14 residues. The V and J ends lost 6 bases and 3 bases, in that order; junction bases with no gene match: 8. CDR3 loop: CASSPSGNLYEQYF. The CDR3 DNA follows: TGTGCCAGCAGTCCGAGCGGGAATCTCTACGAGCAGTACTTC. Looking up the rest from reference TRBV7-3 and TRBJ2-7 gives the full variable domain: GAGVSQTPSNKVTEKGKYVELRCDPISGHTALYWYRQSLGQGPEFLIYFQGTGAADDSGLPNDRFFAVRPEGSVSTLKIQRTERGDSAVYLCASSPSGNLYEQYFGPGTRLTVT.

The chain carries TRBV5-4 and TRBJ2-3; 10 bases agree with TRBD2. V gave up 5 bases and J gave up 1 base; unmatched junction bases: 7. Germline loops: CDR1 SGHNT, CDR2 YYREEE (reference sequence). The CDR3 spans 16 residues. CDR3 region: CASRADSGGRTDTQYF. CDR3 coding DNA: TGTGCCAGCAGGGCCGATAGCGGGGGGCGCACAGATACGCAGTATTTT.

This clone came up a few times. The gene calls are TRBV15 and TRBJ2-3; 7 positions match TRBD1. V was clipped by 1 base and J by 4 bases; unmatched bases: 8. This CDR3 has 16 amino acids. The V gene's germline CDR1 is LNHNV and CDR2 YYDKDF (reference sequence). CDR3 loop: CATSRVWGQRADTQYF. CDR3 coding DNA: TGTGCCACCAGCAGAGTGTGGGGACAGAGGGCAGATACGCAGTATTTT.

The J gene is TRBJ1-1, the V gene TRBV5-1; a possible D gene is TRBD1 (5 bases). CDR3 size: 13 residues. Germline CDR1 reads SGHRS; CDR2 reads YFSETQ. Trimming shortened V by 4 bases and J by 9 bases, and 16 bases separated the two germline ends. The CDR3 sequence is CASSPVGGGKAFF. The CDR3 DNA follows: TGCGCCAGCAGCCCCGTGGGGGGAGGAAAAGCTTTCTTT.

The rearrangement uses TRBV7-8 and TRBJ2-7; D possibly corresponds to TRBD2 (5 bases). Trimming removed 5 bases from V and 3 bases from J, with 17 bases in between. This CDR3 comprises 15 residues. Germline V lookup: CDR1 SGHVS, CDR2 FQNEAQ. This CDR3 is CASSAVAGLLYEQYF. CDR3 nucleotides: TGTGCCAGCAGCGCCGTGGCGGGCCTTCTCTACGAGCAGTACTTC.

The V and J genes are TRBV7-2 and TRBJ2-3; 9 nucleotides align to TRBD2. This CDR3 is 16 amino acids long. Germline trimming cut 5 bases from V and 5 bases from J; bases unmatched to any gene: 11. The germline gives CDR1 SGHTA, CDR2 FQGNSA. The CDR3 sequence: CASSLGTSNLGDTQYF. CDR3 coding DNA: TGTGCCAGCAGCCTAGGGACTAGCAACCTAGGAGATACGCAGTATTTT. The full variable domain, with the rest looked up from reference TRBV7-2 and TRBJ2-3, is GAGVSQSPSNKVTEKGKDVELRCDPISGHTALYWYRQSLGQGLEFLIYFQGNSAPDKSGLPSDRFSAERTGGSVSTLTIQRTQQEDSAVYLCASSLGTSNLGDTQYFGPGTRLTVL.

CDR3 sequence reads: CASSLGPDSLREQYF. The CDR3, as DNA: TGTGCCAGCAGCTTGGGTCCGGACTCACTTCGCGAGCAGTACTTC. This chain links TRBV5-5 with TRBJ2-7, with D possibly TRBD2 on 5 matching bases. This CDR3 is 15 amino acids long. From germline, CDR1 is SGHKS and CDR2 YYEKEE (reference sequence). V lost 0 bases to trimming and J lost 6 bases, with 16 bases between them.

This sequence joins TRBV27 and TRBJ1-3; D is unresolved. The CDR3 is 18 amino acids. The V end was cut by 3 bases, the J end by 0 bases, with 18 bases between. Germline CDR1 reads MNHEY; CDR2 reads SMNVEV (reference sequence). This CDR3 reads CASSFQSPERGSGNTIYF. As DNA, the CDR3 is TGTGCCAGCAGTTTCCAATCCCCCGAGCGAGGCTCTGGAAACACCATATATTTT.

V gene TRBV27 combines with J gene TRBJ2-1; 10 nucleotides align to TRBD2. There are 17 residues in the CDR3. J was trimmed by 8 bases and V by 5 bases; bases with no gene match: 15. CDR1 is MNHEY and CDR2 is SMNVEV in the germline V gene (reference sequence). The CDR3 region has the DNA TGTGCCAGCAGTCCCCTCGCAGCGGGAGGGCCTAGCGATGAGCAGTTCTTC. Translation gives CASSPLAAGGPSDEQFF.

The chain couples TRBV5-1 to TRBJ2-2; D gene ambiguous. The CDR3 length is 13 residues. V dropped 3 bases and J dropped 0 bases, with 3 bases sitting between them. From germline, CDR1 is SGHRS and CDR2 YFSETQ. The CDR3 nucleotides read TGCGCCAGCAGCTCCGCGAACACCGGGGAGCTGTTTTTT. Protein sequence: CASSSANTGELFF.

This clone has ten or more counts. The V gene is TRBV13, the J gene TRBJ2-1; D gene uncertain. Between the trimmed V and J ends, which lost 0 bases and 0 bases, there was a span of 9 bases. CDR1 PRHDT and CDR2 FYEKMQ come from the germline V gene (reference sequence). The CDR3 is made up of 16 amino acids. CDR3 coding DNA: TGTGCCAGCAGCTTAGGCGAACCCAGCTCCTACAATGAGCAGTTCTTC. Protein product: CASSLGEPSSYNEQFF.

This clone was detected only once. The chain links TRBV5-4 to TRBJ2-5, with D maybe TRBD1 (6 bases). V was clipped by 5 bases and J by 3 bases, with 17 bases between them. Germline CDR1 reads SGHNT; CDR2 reads YYREEE (reference sequence). CDR3 length: 15 amino acids. CDR3 sequence: CASRGRDTKEETQYF. The CDR3 DNA reads as TGTGCCAGCAGGGGACGGGACACCAAAGAAGAGACCCAGTACTTC.

The chain is built from TRBV25-1 and TRBJ2-1, with a possible D match to TRBD2 (7 bases). V lost 5 bases and J lost 5, with 22 bases in between. This CDR3 contains 17 residues. Germline V gene data show CDR1 as MGHDK and CDR2 as SYGVNS. The DNA of the CDR3 is TGTGCCAGCAGTCCCACGGTGGGGGGGGCCTATAACAATGAGCAGTTCTTC. It is translated as CASSPTVGGAYNNEQFF.

This sequence joins TRBV5-3 and TRBJ1-1; no reliable D call. TRBV5-3 is given ORF status, its function remaining uncertain. Trimming removed 0 bases at V and 1 base at J, with 13 bases between. The CDR3 is made up of 16 amino acids. CDR3 DNA sequence: TGTGCCAGAAGCTTGGTCGCTAAGGACTCGAACACTGAAGCTTTCTTT. It yields the protein CARSLVAKDSNTEAFF.

The chain employs TRBV7-2 and TRBJ2-7; 9 bases fit TRBD2. The length of the CDR3 is 13 residues. V shed 6 bases, J shed 3 bases, and the junction held 3 bases outside the gene matches. Germline V gene data show CDR1 as SGHTA and CDR2 as FQGNSA. The CDR3, as DNA: TGTGCCAGCAGGACAGCGGGGGGCTACGAGCAGTACTTC. Residues: CASRTAGGYEQYF.

CDR3 DNA sequence: TGCGCCAGCAGCCAAGGGACCTACAGGGGGGGCCAAGAGACCCAGTACTTC. Amino acids: CASSQGTYRGGQETQYF. The chain employs TRBV4-1 and TRBJ2-5, with a weak D call TRBD1 (8 bases). The CDR3 consists of 17 residues. The germline gives CDR1 MGHRA, CDR2 YSYEKL. The V end was cut by 1 base, the J end by 1 base, with 16 bases between.

The rearrangement links TRBV7-6 to TRBJ2-5; TRBD1 aligns across 7 bases. V lost 5 bases, J lost 5 bases, and 5 bases stayed unmatched. This CDR3 region has 13 residues. Germline CDR1 and CDR2: SGHVS and FNYEAQ. The CDR3 DNA reads TGTGCCAGCAGCGTCGGGACAGTCGAGACCCAGTACTTC. It codes for CASSVGTVETQYF.

The V gene is TRBV18, the J gene TRBJ1-2; D call uncertain. Germline assignment: CDR1 KGHSH and CDR2 LQKENI. Trimming removed 1 base at V and 4 bases at J, with 22 bases between. This CDR3 is 18 amino acids long. This CDR3 is CASSPLDLGIGGSYGYTF. In nucleotides, the CDR3 is TGTGCCAGCTCACCACTGGATCTCGGAATCGGAGGATCCTATGGCTACACCTTC. Combining the CDR3 with reference TRBV18 and TRBJ1-2 gives the whole variable domain NAGVMQNPRHLVRRRGQEARLRCSPMKGHSHVYWYRQLPEEGLKFMVYLQKENIIDESGMPKERFSAEFPKEGPSILRIQQVVRGDSAAYFCASSPLDLGIGGSYGYTFGSGTRLTVV.

The chain combines TRBV5-5 with TRBJ1-2; D perhaps matches TRBD1 (6 bases). V shed 3 bases and J shed 1 base, with 10 bases lying between them. Germline CDR1 and CDR2: SGHKS and YYEKEE (reference sequence). This CDR3 region has 14 residues. CDR3 sequence: CASSSQGNNYGYTF. The CDR3 region has the DNA TGTGCCAGCAGCTCACAGGGAAATAACTATGGCTACACCTTC.